Below, 25 T cell receptor beta chains from the same sample are listed, as sequenced in a study of shared clonotypes between healthy human individuals (dated by TCRdb to between 2020 and 2021). Library preparation employed the immunoSEQ multiplex PCR assay. TCRdb holds this immuneACCESS table with in-frame rearrangements only. Some clones are missing; in checked studies, unresolved V genes explain under half, and the rest has no known cause. This sample holds 550,000 to 650,000 clones; approximately 96% were observed only once. About 0.12% of the sample comes from the top ten. CD8 naive samples were obtained by positive selection for CCR7 among CD45RO-negative cells, yielding a CD45RA+CCR7+ population from which TemRA cells were excluded. The sequencing sample was made of naive CD8+ T cells sorted from blood. Interpreted using the paper, the cell subset or site label stands for: CD45RA+CCR7+. These receptors all come from a woman in her 30s in good health.

The V and J genes are TRBV11-2 and TRBJ2-7; no clear D gene. The CDR3 has 14 amino acids. The germline V and J ends were trimmed by 1 base and 3 bases, with 10 bases remaining between them. Germline-derived CDR1 and CDR2 are SGHAT and FQNNGV. The DNA of the CDR3 is TGTGCCAGCAGCTTAGCTAAGGTTATCTACGAGCAGTACTTC. Translating gives CASSLAKVIYEQYF. Full variable domain (missing parts from reference TRBV11-2 and TRBJ2-7): EAGVAQSPRYKIIEKRQSVAFWCNPISGHATLYWYQQILGQGPKLLIQFQNNGVVDDSQLPKDRFSAERLKGVDSTLKIQPAKLEDSAVYLCASSLAKVIYEQYFGPGTRLTVT.

V gene TRBV28 combines with J gene TRBJ1-1; 8 positions agree with TRBD1. The CDR3 extends over 16 amino acids. V gave up 3 bases and J gave up 5 bases; unmatched junction bases: 11. Germline lookup yields CDR1 MDHEN and CDR2 SYDVKM. This CDR3 is CASSFPTQGAATEAFF. The CDR3 DNA reads as TGTGCCAGCAGTTTCCCTACCCAGGGGGCTGCTACTGAAGCTTTCTTT. Based on the CDR3 plus reference TRBV28 and TRBJ1-1, the full variable domain is DVKVTQSSRYLVKRTGEKVFLECVQDMDHENMFWYRQDPGLGLRLIYFSYDVKMKEKGDIPEGYSVSREKKERFSLILESASTNQTSMYLCASSFPTQGAATEAFFGQGTRLTVV.

The chain is built from TRBV20-1 and TRBJ2-3; 8 nucleotides line up with TRBD2. This CDR3 is 11 amino acids long. Germline lookup yields CDR1 DFQATT and CDR2 SNEGSKA (reference sequence). The trim removed 0 bases at V and 11 bases at J, leaving 1 base unmatched. The CDR3 nucleotides read TGCAGTGCTAGAGACGGGACTAGGCAGTATTTT. This encodes CSARDGTRQYF.

The gene calls are TRBV4-1 and TRBJ2-1; TRBD2 might be the D (6 bases). V lost 4 bases to trimming and J lost 7 bases, with 20 bases between them. The CDR3 has 16 amino acids. Germline V gives CDR1 MGHRA, CDR2 YSYEKL. The CDR3 coding sequence is TGCGCCAGCAGCCCAAACCCCTACGGGAGTACGAATGAGCAGTTCTTC. It translates to CASSPNPYGSTNEQFF.

The chain employs TRBV13 and TRBJ1-3; TRBD1 agrees at 12 bases. CDR1 and CDR2 from the germline V gene are PRHDT and FYEKMQ (reference sequence). This CDR3 region has 18 residues. The ends lost 2 bases at V and 4 bases at J; junction bases unmatched: 9. The CDR3 nucleotides read TGTGCCAGCAGCTTATGGGACAGGGGGCAGTCAGCAGGAAACACCATATATTTT. It encodes CASSLWDRGQSAGNTIYF.

The V and J genes are TRBV27 and TRBJ2-7; TRBD2 agrees at 8 bases. The length of the CDR3 is 15 residues. Germline values: CDR1 MNHEY, CDR2 SMNVEV (reference sequence). Trimming cost V 2 bases and J 7 bases; bases outside gene matches: 10. CDR3 loop: CASSLRGGNSLEQYF. Written as DNA, the CDR3 is TGTGCCAGCAGTTTACGGGGGGGCAACAGCCTAGAGCAGTACTTC.

The chain has TRBV5-1 and TRBJ2-1; TRBD2 matches at 10 bases. This CDR3 is built from 16 residues. V lost 3 bases, J lost 3 bases, and 6 bases stayed unmatched. CDR1 SGHRS and CDR2 YFSETQ come from the germline V gene. CDR3 sequence: CASSWKLAGDYNEQFF. CDR3 nucleotides: TGCGCCAGCAGCTGGAAGCTAGCGGGGGACTACAATGAGCAGTTCTTC.

The rearrangement links TRBV6-5 to TRBJ2-1, with 11 positions matching TRBD2. The V gene end was trimmed by 2 bases and the J gene end by 6 bases; junction bases not matched to a gene: 6. The CDR3 sequence is 16 residues long. From germline, CDR1 is MNHEY and CDR2 SVGAGI. The CDR3 sequence: CASSYAAGLAANEQFF. The CDR3 DNA is TGTGCCAGCAGTTACGCAGCGGGACTAGCGGCCAATGAGCAGTTCTTC.

J is TRBJ2-7 and V is TRBV4-1, with a weak D call TRBD2 (5 bases). This CDR3 has 14 residues. The germline V and J ends were trimmed by 5 bases and 3 bases, with 14 bases remaining between them. Looked up from germline, CDR1 is MGHRA and CDR2 is YSYEKL. The CDR3 DNA reads as TGCGCCAGCAGCTACCGGGATACAAACTACGAGCAGTACTTC. Encoded protein: CASSYRDTNYEQYF.

The V call is TRBV4-1, the J call TRBJ2-1; D remains ambiguous. Germline CDR1 reads MGHRA; CDR2 reads YSYEKL. This CDR3 comprises 16 residues. Between the trimmed V and J ends, which lost 7 bases and 3 bases, there was a span of 19 bases. CDR3 loop: CASTPSNSKIYNEQFF. Here the CDR3 DNA reads TGCGCCAGCACCCCAAGTAACTCAAAGATCTACAATGAGCAGTTCTTC.

With respect to this clone: Germline and junction disagree at one end, which may indicate a read error. The CDR3 DNA sequence: TGTGCCAGCAGCGTAGAACCGGGAAACGCGTACTTC. It is translated as CASSVEPGNAYF. V gene TRBV11-2 combines with J gene TRBJ2-5, with a tentative D call TRBD2 (5 bases). CDR3 size: 12 residues. Per the germline V gene, CDR1 is SGHAT and CDR2 is FQNNGV.

This chain links TRBV6-1 with TRBJ2-3, with D possibly matching TRBD1 (6 bases). This CDR3 is 20 amino acids long. Germline V gene sequence: CDR1 MNHNS, CDR2 SASEGT. Trimming removed 3 bases from V and 3 bases from J, with 28 bases in between. CDR3 coding DNA: TGTGCCAGCAGTGAGGTCCCCCCCTGGGACACCCAAGAAAGGACAGATACGCAGTATTTT. It specifies CASSEVPPWDTQERTDTQYF.

This clone was seen once. The J gene is TRBJ1-2, the V gene TRBV28; unclear D gene. This CDR3 has 13 residues. The V gene's germline CDR1 is MDHEN and CDR2 SYDVKM. The V gene lost 2 bases and the J gene lost 3 bases, with 7 bases spanning the gap. The CDR3 coding sequence is TGTGCCAGCAGTTTAACGGCGGACTATGGCTACACCTTC. Its protein product is CASSLTADYGYTF.

This clone was counted only a few times. The chain has TRBV28 and TRBJ1-1; D is unresolved. CDR1 and CDR2 (germline): MDHEN, SYDVKM. This CDR3 is 13 amino acids long. The ends were cut back, 5 bases at V and 3 bases at J, with 10 bases in the middle. CDR3 in DNA: TGTGCCAGCAGTCTAGCTTGGGACACTGAAGCTTTCTTT. Translated, it gives CASSLAWDTEAFF.

The chain couples TRBV28 to TRBJ2-5, with 8 nucleotides matching TRBD1. V gave up 6 bases and J gave up 5 bases; unmatched junction bases: 8. CDR3 length: 14 residues. Germline V lookup: CDR1 MDHEN, CDR2 SYDVKM. The CDR3: CASSPGQGTETQYF. DNA for the CDR3: TGTGCCAGCAGCCCAGGACAGGGAACGGAGACCCAGTACTTC.

Written as DNA, the CDR3 is TGTGCCAGCAGTTACCCCTCGGGACTAAGCACAGATACGCAGTATTTT. Its protein is CASSYPSGLSTDTQYF. The chain joins TRBV6-6 to TRBJ2-3, with 7 bases identical to TRBD2. The CDR3 runs 16 residues. V shed 2 bases and J 0 bases; nucleotides not matched to a gene: 5. CDR1 MNHNY and CDR2 SVGAGI come from the germline V gene (reference sequence).

This rearrangement joins TRBV27 to TRBJ2-7; D assignment may be TRBD1 or TRBD2 (6 bases each). The germline gives CDR1 MNHEY, CDR2 SMNVEV (reference sequence). Trimming shortened V by 5 bases and J by 4 bases, and 15 bases separated the two germline ends. The CDR3 is made up of 14 amino acids. CDR3 protein: CASSQIGGGYEQYF. For the CDR3, the DNA is TGTGCCAGCAGTCAAATCGGGGGCGGTTACGAGCAGTACTTC.

The CDR3 region is CASSRDMSQNSPLHF. The CDR3, as DNA: TGTGCCAGCAGCAGGGACATGAGCCAAAATTCACCCCTCCACTTT. This chain links TRBV13 with TRBJ1-6; D is possibly TRBD1 (6 bases). CDR1 and CDR2 from the germline V gene are PRHDT and FYEKMQ (reference sequence). The germline V and J ends were trimmed by 5 bases and 7 bases, with 15 bases remaining between them. This CDR3 is built from 15 residues.

The J gene is TRBJ2-5, the V gene TRBV5-6; TRBD2 matches at 8 bases. J lost 5 bases, V lost 7 bases, and 10 bases had no gene match. The CDR3 sequence is 14 residues long. CDR1 SGHDT and CDR2 YYEEEE come from the germline V gene. The CDR3 region has the DNA TGTGCCAGCCTCCGGGGCGGGAGGATGGAGACCCAGTACTTC. This gives the protein CASLRGGRMETQYF.

The chain links TRBV7-2 to TRBJ1-1; 7 bases line up with TRBD1. V gave up 4 bases and J gave up 5 bases; unmatched junction bases: 7. The CDR3 consists of 14 residues. Germline lookup yields CDR1 SGHTA and CDR2 FQGNSA. The CDR3 sequence: CASSSNYRGTEAFF. In DNA, the CDR3 is TGTGCCAGCAGCTCCAACTACAGGGGAACTGAAGCTTTCTTT.

The V gene is TRBV5-4, the J gene TRBJ2-7; weak D call: TRBD2 (6 bases). V lost 0 bases and J lost 5, with 15 bases in between. The CDR3 spans 15 residues. Germline loops: CDR1 SGHNT, CDR2 YYREEE (reference sequence). Written as DNA, the CDR3 is TGTGCCAGCAGCTTGGAGGGACTGCCGGCCAACGAGCAGTACTTC. Encoded protein: CASSLEGLPANEQYF. The full variable domain, rest sourced from reference TRBV5-4 and TRBJ2-7, is ETGVTQSPTHLIKTRGQQVTLRCSSQSGHNTVSWYQQALGQGPQFIFQYYREEENGRGNFPPRFSGLQFPNYSSELNVNALELDDSALYLCASSLEGLPANEQYFGPGTRLTVT.

The chain carries TRBV27 and TRBJ2-7; TRBD1 agrees at 7 bases. This CDR3 is 15 amino acids long. Looked up from germline, CDR1 is MNHEY and CDR2 is SMNVEV (reference sequence). V dropped 5 bases and J dropped 9; count of bases not matched to a gene: 16. This CDR3 is CASSPLPGTDIGQYF. The CDR3 region has the DNA TGTGCCAGCAGTCCATTGCCCGGGACAGACATAGGGCAGTACTTC.

V gene TRBV4-1 combines with J gene TRBJ2-5, with 12 bases identical to TRBD2. Losses at the gene ends were 4 bases for V and 0 bases for J; bases not matched to a gene: 9. Germline lookup yields CDR1 MGHRA and CDR2 YSYEKL. The CDR3 is 18 residues long. The CDR3, as DNA: TGCGCCAGCAGCCTAAGACTAGCGGGAGTGGGTTACCAAGAGACCCAGTACTTC. It encodes CASSLRLAGVGYQETQYF.

The V gene is TRBV27, the J gene TRBJ2-2; D is perhaps TRBD1 (6 bases). Deletions cut 3 bases from V and 4 bases from J, with 9 bases between. The germline V gene encodes CDR1 MNHEY and CDR2 SMNVEV (reference sequence). The CDR3 has 14 amino acids. This chain's CDR3 is CASSFVGATGELFF. CDR3 in DNA: TGTGCCAGCAGTTTTGTGGGGGCCACCGGGGAGCTGTTTTTT.

The chain has TRBV27 and TRBJ2-5; 9 bases match TRBD1. Germline lookup yields CDR1 MNHEY and CDR2 SMNVEV (reference sequence). This CDR3 is built from 14 residues. V was clipped by 2 bases and J by 4 bases; unmatched bases: 2. CDR3 sequence: CASSLTGGRETQYF. DNA of the CDR3: TGTGCCAGCAGTTTAACAGGGGGCAGAGAGACCCAGTACTTC.